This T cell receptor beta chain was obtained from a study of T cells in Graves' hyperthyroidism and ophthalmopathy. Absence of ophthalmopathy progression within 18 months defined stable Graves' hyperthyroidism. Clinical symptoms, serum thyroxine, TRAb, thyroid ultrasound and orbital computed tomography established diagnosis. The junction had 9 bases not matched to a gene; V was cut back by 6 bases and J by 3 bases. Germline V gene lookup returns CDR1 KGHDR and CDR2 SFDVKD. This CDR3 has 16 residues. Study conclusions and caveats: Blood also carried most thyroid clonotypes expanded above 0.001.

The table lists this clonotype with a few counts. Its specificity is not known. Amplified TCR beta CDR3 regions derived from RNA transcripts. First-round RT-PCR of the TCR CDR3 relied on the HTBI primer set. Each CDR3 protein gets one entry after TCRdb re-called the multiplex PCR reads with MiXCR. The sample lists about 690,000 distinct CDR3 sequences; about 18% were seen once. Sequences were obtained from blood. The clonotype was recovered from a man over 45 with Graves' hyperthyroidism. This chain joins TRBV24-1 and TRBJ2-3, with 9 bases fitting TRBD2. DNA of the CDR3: TGTGCCACCAGTCAAGGGCGGGAGGGCCGAACAGATACGCAGTATTTT. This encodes CATSQGREGRTDTQYF.